This T cell receptor beta chain is from a study of cytomegalovirus exposure and HLA in healthy donors. This CDR3 has 13 residues. The germline gives CDR1 SGHNT, CDR2 YYREEE (reference sequence). Trimming shortened V by 5 bases and J by 3 bases, and 11 bases separated the two germline ends. General study findings and limits: Trimming of TCR beta V- and J-genes showed a link, identified in a later analysis, to a missense DCLRE1C variant. Beyond CMV serostatus, there was no information to go on about immune exposure.

No CMV serostatus was recorded for this donor. PCR involved 60 Vbeta and 13 Jbeta primers. Some clones are missing from TCRdb's copy, which holds only in-frame ones; the method was immunoSEQ multiplex PCR. The repertoire has approximately 140,000 clones, roughly two thirds of them found once; the top ten carry approximately 15%. With regard to this clone: Its antigen is currently unknown.

The chain links TRBV5-4 to TRBJ1-1, with a possible D match to TRBD1 (6 bases). The TCR sequence derives from a human donor in good health. Source material: PBMCs. CDR3 protein: CASSPGAYTEAFF. The CDR3 DNA is TGTGCCAGCAGTCCAGGGGCTTACACTGAAGCTTTCTTT.